The source of this T cell receptor beta chain is a study of T cells after yellow fever vaccination (dated by TCRdb to about 2019). Study-wide context: The SMART-Seq v4 Ultra Low Input RNA kit was used to prepare libraries from fractions with low cell numbers. Two healthy male donors, one aged 18 to 30 and one aged 30 to 40 years, made up the cohort. Blood was drawn at multiple timepoints before and after primary and secondary immunization, with bulk PBMC replicates and cell subsets isolated. To track T-cell clones before and after primary and booster YFV17D yellow fever vaccination, bulk TCR alpha and beta repertoires were sequenced longitudinally.

What the treatment or condition label conveys for this sample: live attenuated yellow fever vaccine strain. At each blood-draw timepoint, two biological replicates of bulk PBMCs were obtained. A standard Ficoll-Paque protocol was used to isolate PBMCs from peripheral blood. RNA was extracted with TriZol from bulk PBMCs, CD4 and CD8 fractions, and dextramer-positive and dextramer-negative fractions. Synthesis of TCR cDNA relied on 5'RACE template switching, a step that introduced a universal primer site along with unique molecular identifiers. Priming of cDNA synthesis was performed from both the TCR alpha and TCR beta constant segments. Libraries were amplified in two PCR steps, with sample barcodes and sequencing adapters added in the second step. Sequencing of libraries was done on Illumina HiSeq 2500 (2x100 bp) or NovaSeq (2x150 bp). On the authors' methods: Demultiplexing of reads and collapsing into UMI consensus sequences were performed with MIGEC, and V(D)J alignment was carried out with MiXCR. Vaccine-responding clonotypes were identified with edgeR using replicate PBMC samples, with FDR below 0.01 and a log2 fold change above 5 up to day 15 being required. Each bulk clonotype received a CD4 or CD8 identity based on whether the sequenced CD4 or CD8 repertoire contained that clonotype at higher abundance. Starting from the raw public reads, TCRdb applied fastp trimming at Q25, assembled clones with MiXCR and retained in-frame beta chains. Duplicate CDR3 protein sequences are folded into a single record with the most common DNA and genes. The V and J calls were not made by the authors but by TCRdb's processing. This sample holds more than 300,000 distinct CDR3 sequences; approximately 7% were observed only once. About a sixth of the sample comes from the top ten.

Trimming takes 6 bases from V and 4 bases from J, and the germline ends sit 21 bases apart. Including cysteine and phenylalanine, the CDR3 has 16 amino acids. CDR3 DNA only is kept here, 48 bases in frame from base 1. From the germline V gene (reference sequence), CDR1 is SEHNR and CDR2 is FQNEAQ. Study-wide findings and limitations: Compared with the primary T-cell response, the secondary T-cell response was faster but weaker, reaching its peak on day 5 rather than on day 15. Most clones expanded after primary vaccination were re-detected after the booster (around 96% of CD4 and about nine tenths of CD8), suggesting broad memory maintenance. Computational filtering was needed because FACS-sorted repertoires could contain abundant contaminating clonotypes from the bulk population. Only a couple of donors were included in the study, so the extent to which the findings can be generalized is limited. A small fraction of clonotypes showed up in both the CD4 and CD8 compartments, probably as a result of convergent recombination.

This clonotype has more than one count but fewer than ten. No cognate antigen has been identified for it. No much larger clonotype is one base removed from it; base qualities were not supplied. This receptor was obtained from a man younger than 30 who received the YFV17D yellow fever vaccine. Sample: PBMCs, taken about 49 days after the first yellow fever vaccination. The chain was built from TRBV7-9 and TRBJ1-1; TRBD1 could be the D gene, as 6 bases match. The bases are TGTGCCAGCAGGTCCTCCTGGGGGCATAGAGGCACTGAAGCTTTCTTT. Its protein reads: CASRSSWGHRGTEAFF.